What follows is one T cell receptor (beta chain) and its context. 60 Vbeta and 13 Jbeta primers were used in PCR. Assay used: immunoSEQ multiplex PCR; TCRdb lists only in-frame clones, some missing. Of more than 100,000 clones listed, 60% to 70% were seen once; the top ten hold roughly 3.5%. The sample is drawn from a study of cytomegalovirus exposure and HLA in healthy donors. V shed 6 bases and J shed 6 bases, with 17 bases lying between them. The CDR3 consists of 15 residues. Germline V gene sequence: CDR1 KGHSH, CDR2 LQKENI. Sequenced material: PBMCs. This sequence was found in a woman aged 45-65 years in good health and CMV-seronegative. The rearrangement joins TRBV18 to TRBJ2-2, with D possibly TRBD2 on 5 matching bases. In DNA form, the CDR3 reads TGTGCCAGCTCGCCCCCTAGCTGGGGAGCCGGGGAGCTGTTTTTT. Amino acid sequence: CASSPPSWGAGELFF.